The present T cell receptor (beta chain) was sequenced within a study of TIL therapy for anti-PD-1-resistant metastatic lung cancer (dated by TCRdb to about 2021). Regarding the research as a whole: Before any PD-1/PD-L1 blockade was given, tumors were harvested, nivolumab was then administered, and patients who progressed went on to receive lymphodepletion, an infusion of expanded TIL, and IL-2. Enrolled patients had a median age of around 51 years (range about 38-85) and a median tumor PD-L1 proportion score of around 6%. Most of the cohort had lung adenocarcinoma, including a few EGFR-mutant tumors and two ALK-rearranged tumors, and half of the patients were either current or former smokers. Across the cohort, whole-exome sequencing showed a median non-synonymous tumor mutation burden of about 1.6 mutations per megabase. Clonotypes were tracked across tumor, expanded TIL product and serial blood samples by T cell receptor beta sequencing of tumor and peripheral blood.

The junction shows trimming of 4 bases on V and 5 bases on J, plus 14 bases between the germline ends. From cysteine to phenylalanine, the CDR3 is 14 amino acids long. Of the read, only the CDR3 DNA is kept; its 42 bases are in frame from base 1. Per the germline V gene, SGHDN is the CDR1 and FVKESK is the CDR2. According to the study, the label for this sample's time point signals: pre-treatment sample, taken before nivolumab and TIL therapy. A phase I trial run at two centers enrolled adults with stage 4 NSCLC between 2017 and 2020. The samples were obtained from a phase I trial that was single-arm and open-label and tested tumor-infiltrating lymphocyte therapy combined with nivolumab in advanced non-small cell lung cancer. Mononuclear cells from blood collected in EDTA tubes were isolated on a Ficoll gradient and snap-frozen as pellets, and DNA was then extracted using a Qiagen mini-prep kit.

In its sample, this clone was seen a few times. The specificity of this receptor is unknown. No qualities accompany the bases; no much larger clone lies one base away. The immunoSEQ v3 hsTCRB kit was used to amplify TCR beta CDR3 regions from genomic DNA through bias-controlled multiplex PCR. TCR libraries were sequenced on an Illumina NextSeq 500 to approximately 2 million read pairs for survey level or roughly 4.5-6.5 million for deep level. As for how the authors treated the data: Clonality was reported by immunoSEQ Analyzer software, which also assigned V, D and J genes and filtered out non-productive sequences. Repertoires were compared by productive Simpson clonality and by the Morisita overlap index of productive TRB rearrangements between infused TIL and blood. Absolute clonotype counts in blood were estimated by multiplying the lymphocyte count by the CD3+ fraction and by the productive frequency of the clone. Imported from immuneACCESS, the table was reduced by TCRdb to in-frame sequences with V and J called. These copies leave out some clones; in studies compared against another copy, an unresolved V gene accounts for under half, and the cause of the remainder is not known. V, J and clone size are taken as reported in that table, and D and trimming were inferred from the DNA itself. The sample has about 59,000 clones on record, over 75% of them singletons. The leading ten clones occupy 2.9% of the sample.

Broad study findings and their caveats: Generalizability was limited because the cohort was highly selected, with more treatment-naive, never-smoker and oncogene-addicted patients included than is typical. The study protocol defined all tumor marker inferences as exploratory. The baseline peripheral repertoire was partially replaced by infused TIL clonotypes, which then decayed over months, and persistence showed no apparent association with response.

The sample in question was blood, obtained at baseline. The V and J segments used are TRBV14 and TRBJ2-5; the D gene is possibly TRBD2, with 5 bases matching. This TCR was sampled from a person aged 25-85 years with non-small cell lung cancer. The CDR3 has the sequence CASSLRAPGETQYF. The nucleotide sequence is TGTGCCAGCAGCCTCCGGGCTCCGGGGGAGACCCAGTACTTC.